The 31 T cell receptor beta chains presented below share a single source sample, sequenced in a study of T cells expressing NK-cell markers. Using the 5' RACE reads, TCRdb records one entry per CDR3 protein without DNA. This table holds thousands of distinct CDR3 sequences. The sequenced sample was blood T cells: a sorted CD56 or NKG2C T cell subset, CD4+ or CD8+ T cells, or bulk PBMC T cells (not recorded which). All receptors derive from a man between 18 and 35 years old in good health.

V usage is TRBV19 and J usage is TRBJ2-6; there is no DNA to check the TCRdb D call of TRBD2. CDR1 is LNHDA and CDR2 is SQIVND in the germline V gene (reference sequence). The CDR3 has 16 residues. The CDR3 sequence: CASSLAGGSGANVLTF. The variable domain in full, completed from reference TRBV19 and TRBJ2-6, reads DGGITQSPKYLFRKEGQNVTLSCEQNLNHDAMYWYRQDPGQGLRLIYYSQIVNDFQKGDIAEGYSVSREKKESFPLTVTSAQKNPTAFYLCASSLAGGSGANVLTFGAGSRLTVL.

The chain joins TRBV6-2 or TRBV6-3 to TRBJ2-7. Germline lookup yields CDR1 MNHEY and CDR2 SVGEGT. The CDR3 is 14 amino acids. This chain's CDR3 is CASSYEASSYEQYF.

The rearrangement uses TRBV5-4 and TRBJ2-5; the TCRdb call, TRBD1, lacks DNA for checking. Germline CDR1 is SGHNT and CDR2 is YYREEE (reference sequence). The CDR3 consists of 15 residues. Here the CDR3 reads CASSKTTGGGETQYF.

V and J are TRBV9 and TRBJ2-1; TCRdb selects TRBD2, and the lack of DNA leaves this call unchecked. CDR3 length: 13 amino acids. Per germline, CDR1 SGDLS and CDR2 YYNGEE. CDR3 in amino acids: CASSVEISGEQFF.

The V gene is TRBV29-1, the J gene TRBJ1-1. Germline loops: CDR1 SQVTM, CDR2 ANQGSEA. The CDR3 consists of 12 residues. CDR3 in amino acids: CSVEDNRPEAFF. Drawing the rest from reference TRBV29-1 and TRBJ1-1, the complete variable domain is SAVISQKPSRDICQRGTSLTIQCQVDSQVTMMFWYRQQPGQSLTLIATANQGSEATYESGFVIDKFPISRPNLTFSTLTVSNMSPEDSSIYLCSVEDNRPEAFFGQGTRLTVV.

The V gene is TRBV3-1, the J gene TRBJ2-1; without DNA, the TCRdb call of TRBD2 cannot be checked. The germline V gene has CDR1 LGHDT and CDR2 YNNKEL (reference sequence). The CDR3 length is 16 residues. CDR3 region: CASSHQLAGGHDEQFF.

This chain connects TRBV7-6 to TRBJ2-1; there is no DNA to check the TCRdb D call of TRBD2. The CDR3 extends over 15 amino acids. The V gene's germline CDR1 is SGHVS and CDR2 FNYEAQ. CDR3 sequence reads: CASSLGTSGRNEQFF. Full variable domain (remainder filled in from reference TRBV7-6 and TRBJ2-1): GAGVSQSPRYKVTKRGQDVALRCDPISGHVSLYWYRQALGQGPEFLTYFNYEAQQDKSGLPNDRFSAERPEGSISTLTIQRTEQRDSAMYRCASSLGTSGRNEQFFGPGTRLTVL.

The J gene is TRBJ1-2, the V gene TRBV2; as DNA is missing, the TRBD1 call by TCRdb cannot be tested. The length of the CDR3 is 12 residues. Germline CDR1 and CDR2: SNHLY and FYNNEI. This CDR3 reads CASRGLGYGYTF.

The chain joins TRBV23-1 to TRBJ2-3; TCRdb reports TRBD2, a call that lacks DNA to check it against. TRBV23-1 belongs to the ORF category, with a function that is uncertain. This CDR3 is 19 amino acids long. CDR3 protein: CASSQSGGTSGLDTDTQYF.

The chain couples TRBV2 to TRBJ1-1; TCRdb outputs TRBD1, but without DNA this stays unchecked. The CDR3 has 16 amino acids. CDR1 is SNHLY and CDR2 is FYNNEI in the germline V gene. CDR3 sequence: CASSARSVSGNTEAFF.

The CDR3 loop reads CASSQDGGSTDTQYF. The chain links TRBV4-1 to TRBJ2-3; TCRdb's assignment of TRBD2 cannot be checked, as there is no DNA. Germline V gene sequence: CDR1 MGHRA, CDR2 YSYEKL. The CDR3 runs 15 residues.

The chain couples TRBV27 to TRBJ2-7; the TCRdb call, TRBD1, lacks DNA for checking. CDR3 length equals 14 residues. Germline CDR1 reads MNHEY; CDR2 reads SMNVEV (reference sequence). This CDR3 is CASRRDRLNYEQYF.

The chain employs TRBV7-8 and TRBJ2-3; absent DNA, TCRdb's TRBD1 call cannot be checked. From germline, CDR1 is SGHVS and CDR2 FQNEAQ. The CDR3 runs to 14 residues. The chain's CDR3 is CASTLDRATDTQYF.

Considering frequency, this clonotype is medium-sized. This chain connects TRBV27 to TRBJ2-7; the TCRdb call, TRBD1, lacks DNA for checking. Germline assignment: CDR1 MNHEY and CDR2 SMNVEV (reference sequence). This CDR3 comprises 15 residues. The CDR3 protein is CASSLRQGGGYEQYF.

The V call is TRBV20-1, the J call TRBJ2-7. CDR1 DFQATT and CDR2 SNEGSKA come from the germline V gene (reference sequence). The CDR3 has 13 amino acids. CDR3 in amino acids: CSARDRYSYEQYF.

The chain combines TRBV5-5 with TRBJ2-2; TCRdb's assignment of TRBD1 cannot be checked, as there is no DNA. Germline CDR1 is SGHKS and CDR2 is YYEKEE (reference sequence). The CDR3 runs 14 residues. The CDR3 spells CASSFEPGAGELFF.

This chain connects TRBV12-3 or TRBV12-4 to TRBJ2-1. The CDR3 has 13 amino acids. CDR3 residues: CAESSSSYNEQFF.

The CDR3 loop is CASSEAVDITNTGELFF. The chain links TRBV6-1 to TRBJ2-2; the D gene TCRdb calls, TRBD1, cannot be checked with no DNA. The V gene's germline CDR1 is MNHNS and CDR2 SASEGT. This CDR3 spans 17 amino acids.

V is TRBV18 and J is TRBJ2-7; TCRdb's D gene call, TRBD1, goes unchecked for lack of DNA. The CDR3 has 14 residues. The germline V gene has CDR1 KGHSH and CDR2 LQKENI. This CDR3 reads CASSYRDRVHEQYF.

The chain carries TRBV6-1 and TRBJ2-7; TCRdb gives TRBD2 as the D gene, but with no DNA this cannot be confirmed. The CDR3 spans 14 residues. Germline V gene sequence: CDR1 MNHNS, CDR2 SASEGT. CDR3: CASSEQLAGGPRYF.

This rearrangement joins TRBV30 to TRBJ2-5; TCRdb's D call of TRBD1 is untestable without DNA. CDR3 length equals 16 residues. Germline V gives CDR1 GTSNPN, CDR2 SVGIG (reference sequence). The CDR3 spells CAWSLMGQGGAETQYF. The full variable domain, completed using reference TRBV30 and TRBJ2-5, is SQTIHQWPATLVQPVGSPLSLECTVEGTSNPNLYWYRQAAGRGLQLLFYSVGIGQISSEVPQNLSASRPQDRQFILSSKKLLLSDSGFYLCAWSLMGQGGAETQYFGPGTRLLVL.

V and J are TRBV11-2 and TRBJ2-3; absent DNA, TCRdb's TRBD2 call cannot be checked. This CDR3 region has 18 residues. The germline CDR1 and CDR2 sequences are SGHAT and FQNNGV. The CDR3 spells CASSPPREVADSTDTQYF.

This CDR3 reads CASSPIAGTNTGELFF. The V gene is TRBV23-1, the J gene TRBJ2-2; TCRdb names TRBD2, which stays unverified in the absence of DNA. TRBV23-1 is classed as an ORF, of uncertain function. CDR3 size: 16 residues.

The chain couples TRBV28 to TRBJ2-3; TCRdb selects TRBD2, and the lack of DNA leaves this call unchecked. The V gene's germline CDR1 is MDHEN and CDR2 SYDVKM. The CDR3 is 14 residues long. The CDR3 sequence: CASSLIGRRDTQYF.

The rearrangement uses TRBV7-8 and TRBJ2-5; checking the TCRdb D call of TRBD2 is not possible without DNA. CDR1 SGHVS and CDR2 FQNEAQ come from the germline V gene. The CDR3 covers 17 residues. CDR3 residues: CASASNQRESPQETQYF.

CDR3 sequence reads: CASSLTTAAKNIQYF. The J gene is TRBJ2-4, the V gene TRBV5-1. Germline CDR1 is SGHRS and CDR2 is YFSETQ. The CDR3 has 15 residues.

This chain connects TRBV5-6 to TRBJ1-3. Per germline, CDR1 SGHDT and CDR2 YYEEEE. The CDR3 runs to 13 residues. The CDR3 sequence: CASSPERGNTIYF.

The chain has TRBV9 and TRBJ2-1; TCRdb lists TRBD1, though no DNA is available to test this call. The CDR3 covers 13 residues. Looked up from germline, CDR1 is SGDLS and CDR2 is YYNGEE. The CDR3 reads CASSVGAQGEQFF.

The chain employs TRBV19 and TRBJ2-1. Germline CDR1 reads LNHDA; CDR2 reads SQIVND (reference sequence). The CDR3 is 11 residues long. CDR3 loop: CASADYNEQFF.

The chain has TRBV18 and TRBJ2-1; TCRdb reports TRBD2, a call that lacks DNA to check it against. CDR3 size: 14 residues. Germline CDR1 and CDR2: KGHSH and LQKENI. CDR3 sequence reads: CASSPRGAGNEQFF.

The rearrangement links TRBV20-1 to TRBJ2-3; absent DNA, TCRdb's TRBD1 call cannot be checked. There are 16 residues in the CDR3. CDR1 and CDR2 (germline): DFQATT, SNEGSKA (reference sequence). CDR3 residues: CSALWSQGPGLGTQYF.